This T cell receptor (beta chain) was sequenced for a study of blood T cells in healthy people across ages. Sample-barcoded 5' priming and a J-beta primer mix drove a second PCR of 7 to 11 cycles. Every single cDNA molecule received a tag from a template-switch adaptor with 12 random nucleotides. TCRdb fed the 5' RACE reads into MiXCR, producing one record per CDR3 protein. The sample contains 550,000 to 800,000 distinct CDR3 sequences, approximately 29% of which appear only once. Findings of the study overall: The unsorted PBMCs prevented any conclusive comparison of naive versus antigen-experienced cells. The fall in TCR beta diversity per million T cells was roughly linear with age. There were more naive CD4+ cells and higher diversity in long-lived donors than in aged donors.

The V end was cut by 5 bases, the J end by 11 bases, with 21 bases between. CDR3 length: 14 residues. Looked up from germline, CDR1 is SNHLY and CDR2 is FYNNEI. Details on this clonotype: The antigen remains unidentified.

The source material was blood. The receptor's source is a woman of 80 years or more in good health. This chain links TRBV2 with TRBJ2-5, with D perhaps being TRBD1 or TRBD2 (5 bases each). The CDR3: CASSYATGTAVQYF. In nucleotides, the CDR3 is TGTGCCAGCAGTTACGCTACCGGGACCGCAGTGCAGTACTTC.